This is a list of T cell receptor beta chains from one sample in a study of identical twins. TCRdb processed the 5' RACE reads anew with MiXCR; each CDR3 protein has one entry. The sample includes 420,000 or so distinct CDR3 sequences, approximately 17% of them seen just once. The sample was naive T cells sorted from blood. These receptors were obtained from a man in his forties or fifties in good health. Each CDR3 is given with its conserved first and last residue. Each record gives: J gene, clone size, V gene, D gene, CDR3 protein, CDR3 DNA. D genes are given only for firm matches. Rows give clone size only sometimes, using once, few, many, or a class for an expanded clone.

J gene: TRBJ2-7; clone size: few; V gene: TRBV6-1; D gene: TRBD2; CDR3 protein: CASSMGLEYEYEQYF; CDR3 DNA: TGTGCCAGCAGTATGGGACTAGAATATGAATACGAGCAGTACTTC
J gene: TRBJ2-1; clone size: NA; V gene: TRBV25-1; D gene: NA; CDR3 protein: CASSEPGTRQREQFF; CDR3 DNA: TGTGCCAGCAGTGAACCGGGTACGAGGCAACGAGAGCAGTTCTTC
J gene: TRBJ2-3; clone size: many; V gene: TRBV6-1; D gene: NA; CDR3 protein: CASSVTGISTDTQYF; CDR3 DNA: TGTGCCAGCAGTGTAACAGGGATTAGCACAGATACGCAGTATTTT
J gene: TRBJ1-2; clone size: NA; V gene: TRBV4-3; D gene: NA; CDR3 protein: CASSQEWGQANYGYTF; CDR3 DNA: TGCGCCAGCAGCCAAGAATGGGGTCAGGCTAACTATGGCTACACCTTC
J gene: TRBJ1-5; clone size: few; V gene: TRBV7-2; D gene: TRBD1; CDR3 protein: CASALQGTLNQPQHF; CDR3 DNA: TGTGCCAGCGCCCTACAGGGGACCCTCAATCAGCCCCAGCATTTT
J gene: TRBJ2-1; clone size: many; V gene: TRBV29-1; D gene: TRBD2; CDR3 protein: CSALSTSGKVYNEQFF; CDR3 DNA: TGCAGCGCCCTATCGACTAGCGGGAAGGTGTACAATGAGCAGTTCTTC
J gene: TRBJ2-2; clone size: NA; V gene: TRBV21-1; D gene: NA; CDR3 protein: CASSPLPADRGNTGELFF; CDR3 DNA: TGTGCCAGCAGCCCCCTCCCAGCGGACAGGGGTAACACCGGGGAGCTGTTTTTT
J gene: TRBJ1-2; clone size: NA; V gene: TRBV3-1; D gene: TRBD1; CDR3 protein: CASSQMDRGRGGYTF; CDR3 DNA: TGTGCCAGCAGCCAAATGGACAGGGGGCGCGGAGGCTACACCTTC
J gene: TRBJ2-1; clone size: many; V gene: TRBV2; D gene: TRBD2; CDR3 protein: CAVRGGLAATSYNEQFF; CDR3 DNA: TGTGCCGTCCGGGGGGGACTAGCGGCCACTTCCTACAATGAGCAGTTCTTC
J gene: TRBJ2-2; clone size: many; V gene: TRBV6-2/TRBV6-3; D gene: NA; CDR3 protein: CASSYGLGSNTGELFF; CDR3 DNA: TGTGCCAGCAGTTACGGGTTAGGATCGAACACCGGGGAGCTGTTTTTT
J gene: TRBJ2-3; clone size: NA; V gene: TRBV6-1; D gene: NA; CDR3 protein: CASPGYWERGTDTQYF; CDR3 DNA: TGTGCCAGCCCCGGTTATTGGGAGAGAGGCACAGATACGCAGTATTTT
J gene: TRBJ2-7; clone size: few; V gene: TRBV6-2/TRBV6-3; D gene: NA; CDR3 protein: CASSGTNYEQYF; CDR3 DNA: TGTGCCAGCAGCGGGACGAACTACGAGCAGTACTTC
J gene: TRBJ2-3; clone size: NA; V gene: TRBV9; D gene: NA; CDR3 protein: CASSVEGGSTDTQYF; CDR3 DNA: TGTGCCAGCAGCGTAGAAGGGGGGTCCACAGATACGCAGTATTTT
J gene: TRBJ2-3; clone size: few; V gene: TRBV29-1; D gene: TRBD2; CDR3 protein: CSVEERLAETQYF; CDR3 DNA: TGCAGCGTTGAAGAACGGCTAGCGGAGACGCAGTATTTT
J gene: TRBJ1-2; clone size: many; V gene: TRBV30; D gene: NA; CDR3 protein: CAWSGDPTDYGYTF; CDR3 DNA: TGTGCCTGGAGCGGAGATCCGACGGATTATGGCTACACCTTC
J gene: TRBJ2-5; clone size: few; V gene: TRBV12-3/TRBV12-4; D gene: TRBD1; CDR3 protein: CASSPTGGLETQYF; CDR3 DNA: TGTGCCAGCAGTCCGACAGGGGGCCTGGAGACCCAGTACTTC
J gene: TRBJ1-1; clone size: many; V gene: TRBV20-1; D gene: TRBD1; CDR3 protein: CSARDSGQGPRNTEAFF; CDR3 DNA: TGCAGTGCTAGAGATTCCGGACAGGGCCCCCGGAACACTGAAGCTTTCTTT
J gene: TRBJ2-7; clone size: NA; V gene: TRBV7-9; D gene: TRBD2; CDR3 protein: CASSGNPGRAYEQYF; CDR3 DNA: TGTGCCAGCAGCGGAAACCCCGGGAGGGCCTACGAGCAGTACTTC
J gene: TRBJ2-5; clone size: NA; V gene: TRBV11-2; D gene: NA; CDR3 protein: CASRRPGPVGETQYF; CDR3 DNA: TGTGCCAGCAGACGACCGGGACCAGTGGGTGAGACCCAGTACTTC
J gene: TRBJ2-3; clone size: many; V gene: TRBV20-1; D gene: NA; CDR3 protein: CSASPAGAKDTQYF; CDR3 DNA: TGCAGTGCTAGCCCCGCGGGGGCTAAAGATACGCAGTATTTT
J gene: TRBJ1-1; clone size: NA; V gene: TRBV20-1; D gene: TRBD1; CDR3 protein: CSARTGAPNTEAFF; CDR3 DNA: TGCAGTGCAAGGACAGGGGCCCCGAACACTGAAGCTTTCTTT
J gene: TRBJ2-3; clone size: NA; V gene: TRBV11-2; D gene: TRBD2; CDR3 protein: CASSLVGRGGQGTDTQYF; CDR3 DNA: TGTGCCAGCAGCTTAGTCGGGCGGGGGGGCCAAGGAACAGATACGCAGTATTTT
J gene: TRBJ2-3; clone size: NA; V gene: TRBV5-1; D gene: TRBD2; CDR3 protein: CASSLRTSGGIDTQYF; CDR3 DNA: TGCGCCAGCAGCTTACGGACTAGCGGGGGGATAGATACGCAGTATTTT
J gene: TRBJ1-6; clone size: many; V gene: TRBV18; D gene: TRBD1; CDR3 protein: CASSLGTGGVNSPLHF; CDR3 DNA: TGTGCCAGCTCACTTGGGACAGGGGGCGTCAATTCACCCCTCCACTTT